The 16 T cell receptor beta chains given below trace back to one sample, sequenced in a study of OX40 agonist ivuxolimab in advanced cancers. Data came from immunoSEQ multiplex PCR; TCRdb stores just in-frame clones and leaves some out. The sample consists of 40,000 to 65,000 clones, 80% to 85% of them appearing once. This specimen consisted of CD4+ or CD8+ T cells sorted from blood, obtained in a trial of the OX40 agonist ivuxolimab. These receptors were taken from an adult with an advanced solid tumor such as melanoma, head and neck, liver or kidney cancer.

The chain has TRBV18 and TRBJ2-7; tentatively, D is TRBD2 (5 bases). Trimming pared 6 bases from V and 1 base from J, leaving 22 bases between. There are 17 residues in the CDR3. CDR1 and CDR2 from the germline V gene are KGHSH and LQKENI. The CDR3 DNA follows: TGTGCCAGCTCCCCCTACCAGGCGGGTCAAATTTCCTACGAGCAGTACTTC. It yields the protein CASSPYQAGQISYEQYF.

The chain links TRBV5-1 to TRBJ2-1, with 7 bases aligning to TRBD2. The V segment lost 2 bases and the J segment 9 bases; nucleotides outside the gene matches: 11. This CDR3 region has 15 residues. Germline V gives CDR1 SGHRS, CDR2 YFSETQ. The CDR3 sequence: CASSLRGRALGEQFF. Written as DNA, the CDR3 is TGCGCCAGCAGCTTACGGGGGAGGGCCTTAGGTGAGCAGTTCTTC.

The chain carries TRBV9 and TRBJ1-2; D is possibly TRBD1 (6 bases). Germline V lookup: CDR1 SGDLS, CDR2 YYNGEE. The V gene lost 4 bases and the J gene lost 8 bases, with 15 bases spanning the gap. This CDR3 has 13 residues. The CDR3, as DNA: TGTGCCAGCAGCTTAGCAGGGGTGTACGGCTACACCTTC. Protein product: CASSLAGVYGYTF. Full variable domain (missing parts from reference TRBV9 and TRBJ1-2): DSGVTQTPKHLITATGQRVTLRCSPRSGDLSVYWYQQSLDQGLQFLIQYYNGEERAKGNILERFSAQQFPDLHSELNLSSLELGDSALYFCASSLAGVYGYTFGSGTRLTVV.

This rearrangement joins TRBV5-5 to TRBJ2-2; 8 nucleotides match TRBD2. The trim removed 0 bases at V and 3 bases at J, leaving 7 bases unmatched. The CDR3 loop spans 17 amino acids. Per the germline V gene, CDR1 is SGHKS and CDR2 is YYEKEE (reference sequence). The CDR3 region has the DNA TGTGCCAGCAGCTTGGCCCCGGCGGGAGGTTACACCGGGGAGCTGTTTTTT. It encodes CASSLAPAGGYTGELFF.

Here the CDR3 reads CASSQDSGGGTQETQYF. The CDR3 DNA sequence: TGTGCCAGCAGCCAAGATTCCGGAGGGGGCACACAAGAGACCCAGTACTTC. The V call is TRBV14, the J call TRBJ2-5; possible D gene TRBD1, 7 bases. The V and J ends lost 0 bases and 2 bases respectively, with 16 bases between them. CDR3 length: 17 residues. The germline V gene encodes CDR1 SGHDN and CDR2 FVKESK.

The chain uses TRBV15 and TRBJ1-1; D unclear. With 0 bases removed from V and 8 bases from J, the gap between germline ends came to 7 bases. The CDR3 runs to 12 residues. Germline loops: CDR1 LNHNV, CDR2 YYDKDF (reference sequence). The CDR3 protein is CATSRDVGEAFF. The DNA for the CDR3 is TGTGCCACCAGCAGAGATGTAGGGGAAGCTTTCTTT.

The chain combines TRBV2 with TRBJ1-2; 7 bases fit TRBD1. Germline CDR1 is SNHLY and CDR2 is FYNNEI. V lost 1 base and J lost 4; bases outside the gene matches: 3. CDR3 length equals 14 residues. The chain's CDR3 is CASSEVRDSYGYTF. DNA of the CDR3: TGTGCCAGCAGTGAAGTTAGGGACAGCTATGGCTACACCTTC.

This chain uses TRBV6-1 with TRBJ1-2; D gene uncertain. Trimming took off 3 bases at V and 0 bases at J, with 8 bases between the two ends. CDR3 size: 14 residues. Germline-derived CDR1 and CDR2 are MNHNS and SASEGT. The CDR3 spells CASSDRPANYGYTF. CDR3 nucleotides: TGTGCCAGCAGTGATCGCCCAGCTAACTATGGCTACACCTTC.

This CDR3 reads CAPREPYTQYF. In DNA form, the CDR3 reads TGTGCCCCTAGGGAGCCTTATACGCAGTATTTT. This rearrangement joins TRBV19 to TRBJ2-3; weak D call: TRBD2 (5 bases). The CDR3 extends over 11 amino acids. Looked up from germline, CDR1 is LNHDA and CDR2 is SQIVND (reference sequence). With 11 bases removed from V and 7 bases from J, the gap between germline ends came to 13 bases.

V usage is TRBV9 and J usage is TRBJ2-2; perhaps D is TRBD1 or TRBD2 (6 bases each). CDR3 length: 14 amino acids. V lost 5 bases and J lost 5, with 13 bases in between. CDR1 SGDLS and CDR2 YYNGEE come from the germline V gene. CDR3 region: CASRYRGGTGELFF. In DNA form, the CDR3 reads TGTGCCAGCAGGTATAGAGGGGGGACCGGGGAGCTGTTTTTT.

For the CDR3, the DNA is TGTGCCAGCAGCTTAGCCCGGGGTTGGTCAGATACGCAGTATTTT. Protein sequence: CASSLARGWSDTQYF. The rearrangement uses TRBV11-1 and TRBJ2-3, with D tentatively TRBD2 (5 bases). Germline V gene data show CDR1 as SGHAT and CDR2 as FQDESV (reference sequence). Trimming removed 0 bases at V and 4 bases at J, with 11 bases between. This CDR3 comprises 15 residues.

V is TRBV4-3 and J is TRBJ1-4, with D perhaps matching TRBD1 (6 bases). Germline V gene lookup returns CDR1 LGHNA and CDR2 YSLEER. Trimming removed 1 base from V and 8 bases from J, with 17 bases in between. CDR3 size: 16 residues. The CDR3 sequence: CASSQGVGGVIEKLFF. The CDR3 nucleotides read TGCGCCAGCAGCCAAGGGGTAGGGGGAGTCATAGAAAAACTGTTTTTT.

This clone appeared a single time. The CDR3 is CASSEVGNTEAFF. CDR3 DNA: TGTGCCAGCAGTGAAGTGGGGAACACTGAAGCTTTCTTT. The chain has TRBV6-1 and TRBJ1-1; no clear D. The CDR3 extends over 13 amino acids. V lost 1 base and J 1 base, leaving 4 bases between the germline ends. Germline V gene lookup returns CDR1 MNHNS and CDR2 SASEGT.

This CDR3 is CASGKDRVGQPQHF. CDR3 bases: TGTGCTAGTGGTAAGGACAGGGTTGGCCAGCCCCAGCATTTT. The chain couples TRBV12-5 to TRBJ1-5; 8 bases are shared with TRBD1. Trimming removed 5 bases from V and 7 bases from J; junction bases left unmatched: 7. CDR3 length: 14 residues. CDR1 is LGHNT, CDR2 FRNRAP, per germline.

The rearrangement joins TRBV18 to TRBJ2-4, with 7 nucleotides matching TRBD2. With V trimmed by 0 bases and J by 0 bases, 20 bases remained unmatched. Germline loops: CDR1 KGHSH, CDR2 LQKENI. This CDR3 has 22 amino acids. The CDR3 coding sequence is TGTGCCAGCTCACCACCGATTATGCCCACGGCGGGAGTTTTTGTAGCCAAAAACATTCAGTACTTC. Protein sequence: CASSPPIMPTAGVFVAKNIQYF.

This chain connects TRBV6-1 to TRBJ1-5, with 9 bases fitting TRBD1. The CDR3 is 19 residues long. Losses at the gene ends were 3 bases for V and 0 bases for J; bases not matched to a gene: 12. Germline-derived CDR1 and CDR2 are MNHNS and SASEGT. The CDR3 is CASSDPGTGSTYSNQPQHF. The CDR3 bases are TGTGCCAGCAGTGACCCCGGGACAGGGAGTACCTATAGCAATCAGCCCCAGCATTTT.